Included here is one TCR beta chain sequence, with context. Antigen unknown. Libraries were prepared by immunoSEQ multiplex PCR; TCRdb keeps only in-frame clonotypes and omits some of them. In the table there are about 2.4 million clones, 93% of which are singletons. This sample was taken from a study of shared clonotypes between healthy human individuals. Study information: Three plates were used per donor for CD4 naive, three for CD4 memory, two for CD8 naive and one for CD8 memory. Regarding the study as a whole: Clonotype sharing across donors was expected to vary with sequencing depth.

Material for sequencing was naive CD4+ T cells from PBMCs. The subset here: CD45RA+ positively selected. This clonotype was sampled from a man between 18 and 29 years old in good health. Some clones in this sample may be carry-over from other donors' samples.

CDR3 nucleotide sequence: TGCGCCAGCAGCCCCCCCGACCAGTCCGGGGAGCTGTTTTTT. Residues: CASSPPDQSGELFF. The chain carries TRBV5-1 and TRBJ2-2; D unclear. This CDR3 contains 14 residues. Germline loops: CDR1 SGHRS, CDR2 YFSETQ. Trimming took off 4 bases at V and 6 bases at J, with 13 bases between the two ends.